This TCR beta chain was recorded in a study of T cell repertoires in cytomegalovirus infection. Study overall: Public TCR beta signatures indicated both CMV infection and matching HLA type.

TCRdb re-derived calls from the reads in MiXCR, one entry per CDR3 protein. The profile shows hundreds of thousands of distinct CDR3 sequences, 24% of them singletons. This clonotype was seen at least ten times. The target antigen is unknown. Its ends do not fully match the called genes, so a read error is possible. This CDR3 contains 13 residues. Germline V CDR1 and CDR2: MNHEY, SMNVEV (reference sequence). Whole-study findings and limits: Within the response measured ex vivo, HLA-C-restricted CMV-specific TCR beta clonotypes were dominant. Cumulative frequency of public TCR beta families picked out carriers of CMV plus the relevant HLA.

The specimen sequenced was CD8+ T cells from PBMCs. The receptor was derived from a human donor in good health (CMV status not recorded). Some clones in this sample may be carry-over from other donors' samples. The chain employs TRBV27 and TRBJ2-7; unclear D gene. The CDR3 DNA is TGTGCCAGCAGCTTATCCGGCAGCTACGAGCAGTACTTC. Translated, it gives CASSLSGSYEQYF.